This T cell receptor beta chain was captured in a study of shared T cell receptors in the human thymus. Clones were sequenced by immunoSEQ multiplex PCR, and TCRdb holds only the in-frame ones, with some missing. The data contain hundreds of thousands of clones, about 90% of them seen just once; the ten biggest clones take up roughly 0.0094%. These sequences were also reported in another study, on human thymus T cells. From that study: Resected material from corrective heart surgery provided the thymus tissue analysed. V and J gene usage appeared biased in thymic and blood repertoires.

This receptor was identified in a boy under two years old with a congenital heart defect. Sequences were obtained from thymocytes.

Here the CDR3 reads CASSPLPPSSYNEQFF. Here the CDR3 DNA reads TGCGCCAGCAGCCCACTCCCTCCGAGCTCCTACAATGAGCAGTTCTTC. The chain is built from TRBV4-3 and TRBJ2-1; D not certain. Trimming stripped 4 bases from V and 0 bases from J, with 13 bases between. Germline V lookup: CDR1 LGHNA, CDR2 YSLEER. The CDR3 consists of 16 residues.